This T cell receptor beta chain was recovered during a study of cytomegalovirus exposure and HLA in healthy donors. Study outcomes and limitations: There were a few CMV-associated chains whose specificity for CMV antigens was confirmed in vitro. Later analysis identified a missense DCLRE1C variant that was linked to TCR beta V- and J-gene trimming. The study carried out a later analysis of TCR beta sequences. It associated around 17,000 of them with specific HLA alleles at a false discovery rate of 0.05. A later analysis revealed that TCR association rates differed between HLA loci, peaking at DRB1 and bottoming out at HLA-C.

Use of 60 Vbeta and 13 Jbeta primers characterized the PCR. The table came from immunoSEQ multiplex PCR; TCRdb's copy has only in-frame clones and leaves some out. The sample shows hundreds of thousands of clones, roughly 80% of them seen only once. A note on this clone: Its antigen is undetermined.

Source material: PBMCs. The receptor was isolated from a man aged 35 to 55 in good health and CMV-seronegative.

In DNA form, the CDR3 reads TGTGCCAGCAGTTATGGGACAGGTACCAATCAGCCCCAGCATTTT. This codes for CASSYGTGTNQPQHF. The chain carries TRBV27 and TRBJ1-5; TRBD1 aligns across 8 bases. Germline CDR1 reads MNHEY; CDR2 reads SMNVEV (reference sequence). This CDR3 has 15 amino acids. Germline trimming cut 4 bases from V and 3 bases from J; bases unmatched to any gene: 5.